This TCR beta chain was found in a study of T cells in narcolepsy. The ends were cut back, 6 bases at V and 3 bases at J, with 15 bases in the middle. The CDR3 totals 14 residues. The germline V gene encodes CDR1 SNHLY and CDR2 FYNNEI. The protocol was immunoSEQ multiplex PCR, while the TCRdb copy is restricted to in-frame clones and leaves out a portion. This table holds tens of thousands of clones, more than 75% found once. This TCR derives from a human donor in good health. Sequencing used memory (CD45RA-) CD4+ T cells from blood. V and J are TRBV2 and TRBJ2-7; D ambiguous. CDR3 sequence: CASSNPGTRYEQYF. CDR3 in DNA: TGTGCCAGCAGCAACCCCGGAACCCGCTACGAGCAGTACTTC.